This entry features one TCR beta chain sequence. Its antigen remains unknown. Germline values: CDR1 SGHRS, CDR2 YFSETQ. CDR3 length: 15 residues. This sample is part of a study of CXCR3-negative and CXCR3-positive naive CD8 T cells. The study, taken as a whole, reports: Each naive subset displayed comparably high diversity, whereas memory CD8+ cells displayed much lower diversity.

5' RACE that incorporated UMI labels was used to prepare the TRB cDNA libraries. TCRdb reprocessed the 5' RACE reads; each CDR3 protein has one entry and no DNA is given. This sample contains tens of thousands of distinct CDR3 sequences. Input material: naive CXCR3- CD8+ T cells from blood. Subset indicated: CD45RO-CCR7+CD27+CD95- naive CD8+ T cells lacking CXCR3 (TNR3-). This TCR was recovered from a human donor in good health. Some clones in this sample may be carry-over from other donors' samples. The rearrangement links TRBV5-1 to TRBJ2-1; the D call from TCRdb, TRBD1, cannot be confirmed without DNA. The CDR3 loop is CASSLDAPAVNEQFF.